This TCR beta chain was documented in a study of graft-versus-host responses after intestinal transplantation. Clones were sequenced by immunoSEQ multiplex PCR, and TCRdb holds only the in-frame ones, with some missing. The sample holds 130,000 to 150,000 clones, over 90% seen once. Remarks on this clone: What it binds is not known.

Trimming removed 1 base at V and 1 base at J, with 17 bases between. Germline CDR1 LNHDA, CDR2 SQIVND (reference sequence). The CDR3 totals 18 residues. This clonotype was sampled from a human donor who received an intestinal transplant. The sample consisted of unstimulated CD4+ T cells sorted from spleen or lymph node cells, taken before intestinal transplant. The chain couples TRBV19 to TRBJ1-5; D remains ambiguous. For the CDR3, the DNA is TGTGCCAGTAGTATAGTCCCTCAACAGAGAGGGAGCAATCAGCCCCAGCATTTT. It specifies CASSIVPQQRGSNQPQHF.